This is a list of T cell receptor beta chains from one sample in a study of Graves' ophthalmopathy and Graves' hyperthyroidism. MiXCR, applied by TCRdb to the multiplex PCR reads, yields one record per CDR3 protein. Of 560,000 or so distinct CDR3 sequences in the sample, roughly 39% were seen once. The sequenced sample was peripheral blood or thyroid tissue (not recorded which). These receptors all stem from an adult man with Graves' hyperthyroidism. CDR3s include the opening cysteine and the closing phenylalanine or tryptophan. A D gene is named only where the DNA matches it firmly. Clone size is given for some rows only: seen once, a few or many times, or a class if the clone is expanded.

size	V	length	D	J	DNA	CDR3
-	TRBV29-1	11	-	TRBJ1-2	TGCAGCACCTCGGGGTTCTATGGCTACACCTTC	CSTSGFYGYTF
-	TRBV9	15	TRBD2	TRBJ2-2	TGTGCCAGCAGCTCGACAGCGGGGCGAAGCGGGGAGCTGTTTTTT	CASSSTAGRSGELFF
-	TRBV2	13	-	TRBJ1-1	TGTGCCAGCAGTTGGACAGCAGACACTGAAGCTTTCTTT	CASSWTADTEAFF
-	TRBV3-1	14	TRBD1	TRBJ2-7	TGTGCCAGCAGCTCCCCGGGACAGGGTTACGGGCAGTACTTC	CASSSPGQGYGQYF
many	TRBV12-3/TRBV12-4	15	-	TRBJ2-5	TGTGCCAGCAGTTTTTTACAGGGGAGGGCAGAGACCCAGTACTTC	CASSFLQGRAETQYF
many	TRBV20-1	14	TRBD1	TRBJ1-2	TGCAGTGCTAGAGCGGGACAGGGGGCAGAGGGCTACACCTTC	CSARAGQGAEGYTF
few	TRBV2	12	-	TRBJ2-2	TGTGCCACCCCCAGCAGGTCCGGGGAGCTGTTTTTT	CATPSRSGELFF
many	TRBV5-1	14	-	TRBJ1-4	TGCGCCAGCAGTCCACAGGGAGGCGATGAAAAACTGTTTTTT	CASSPQGGDEKLFF
-	TRBV2	12	-	TRBJ2-3	TGTGCCAGCACCTGGTTCACAGATACGCAGTATTTT	CASTWFTDTQYF
many	TRBV6-5	15	TRBD1	TRBJ2-7	TGTGCCAGCAGTAACTTCGGGGGGACAGGGGACGAGCAGTACTTC	CASSNFGGTGDEQYF
many	TRBV5-1	14	-	TRBJ2-7	TGCGCCAGCAGCCCGGCAGGGGAGACTTACGAGCAGTACTTC	CASSPAGETYEQYF
-	TRBV5-1	12	TRBD1	TRBJ2-7	TGCGCCAGCAGCTTTGGGACAGGGAAGCAGTACTTC	CASSFGTGKQYF
many	TRBV12-5	14	-	TRBJ1-2	TGTGCTAGTGGTTTGGAGGACGGTTACTATGGCTACACCTTC	CASGLEDGYYGYTF
few	TRBV28	15	-	TRBJ1-5	TGTGCCAGCAGTTTACAGGGAGGAAGCAATCAGCCCCAGCATTTT	CASSLQGGSNQPQHF
many	TRBV9	14	-	TRBJ1-1	TGTGCCAGCAGCCCAGACAGAGTAAACACTGAAGCTTTCTTT	CASSPDRVNTEAFF
-	TRBV12-3/TRBV12-4	13	-	TRBJ1-2	TGTGCCAGCAGAAGAACAGGCTACTATGGCTACACCTTC	CASRRTGYYGYTF
few	TRBV18	15	TRBD1	TRBJ2-5	TGTGCCAGCTCGCTTCAGACAGGGAATGTGGAGACCCAGTACTTC	CASSLQTGNVETQYF
-	TRBV7-6	16	-	TRBJ2-5	TGTGCCAGCAGCTTAGGAGGTCAGGGAGAGGGACAGACCCAGTACTTC	CASSLGGQGEGQTQYF
-	TRBV6-2/TRBV6-3	15	-	TRBJ2-3	TGTGCCAGCGGAGAGGGGGGCTCCTCCACAGATACGCAGTATTTT	CASGEGGSSTDTQYF
-	TRBV10-1	13	-	TRBJ1-1	TGCGCCAGCAGTGAGGTCGGGGGAACTGAAGCTTTCTTT	CASSEVGGTEAFF
many	TRBV7-9	11	-	TRBJ1-4	TGTGCCAGCAGCTTTTCTGAAAAACTGTTTTTT	CASSFSEKLFF
-	TRBV10-3	12	-	TRBJ1-5	TGTGCCATCAGTGAGTCTGCGGGGGCCCAGCATTTT	CAISESAGAQHF
many	TRBV10-3	14	-	TRBJ1-3	TGTGCCATCAGTGAGCGGCCCTCTGGAAACACCATATATTTT	CAISERPSGNTIYF
many	TRBV14	15	-	TRBJ1-1	TGTGCCAGCAGCCATTCCGGGACGTTGAACACTGAAGCTTTCTTT	CASSHSGTLNTEAFF
-	TRBV29-1	13	-	TRBJ1-1	TGCAGCGTTGATGTGGGACCCAACAATGAAGCTTTCTTT	CSVDVGPNNEAFF
-	TRBV12-3/TRBV12-4	12	TRBD1	TRBJ1-1	TGTGCCAGCAGTTCAAGGGGGCCTGAAGCTTTCTTT	CASSSRGPEAFF
-	TRBV10-3	14	TRBD1	TRBJ1-1	TGTGCCATCAGTGGATCGGACAGGGACACTGAAGCTTTCTTT	CAISGSDRDTEAFF
-	TRBV9	17	-	TRBJ2-6	TGTGCCAGCTCACCATTAGCGAGAGGGGTCGGGGCCAACGTCCTGACTTTC	CASSPLARGVGANVLTF
-	TRBV13	16	-	TRBJ2-1	TGTGCCAGCAGTAACCCTATAGGGATACCAGACAATGAGCAGTTCTTC	CASSNPIGIPDNEQFF
-	TRBV4-1	16	TRBD1	TRBJ2-2	TGCGCCAGCAGCCAACCGGGACAGGGGCACACCGGGGAGCTGTTTTTT	CASSQPGQGHTGELFF
few	TRBV20-1	14	-	TRBJ1-1	TGCAGTGCTAGAGAGGTTTGGAGTAACACTGAAGCTTTCTTT	CSAREVWSNTEAFF
many	TRBV19	17	TRBD2	TRBJ2-7	TGTGCCAGTAGTATAGATGGGAGCGGGATACGTCCATACGAGCAGTACTTC	CASSIDGSGIRPYEQYF
-	TRBV7-2	16	TRBD2	TRBJ2-7	TGTGCCAGCAGCTATTCCCCGGGACTAGGTTCCTACGAGCAGTACTTC	CASSYSPGLGSYEQYF
-	TRBV5-1	15	TRBD2	TRBJ2-7	TGCGCCAGCACCGGGGGGGCGTCCCTCTCCTACGAGCAGTACTTC	CASTGGASLSYEQYF
-	TRBV20-1	16	-	TRBJ1-2	TGCAGTGCTAGCAGCCCCACGATGGGGGGGGACTATGGCTACACCTTC	CSASSPTMGGDYGYTF
-	TRBV7-2	12	-	TRBJ2-5	TGTGCCAGCGCCCCGGGACGAGAGACCCAGTACTTC	CASAPGRETQYF
-	TRBV24-1	16	-	TRBJ2-6	TGTGCCACCAGTGGGGTACAGGGCTCTGGGGCCAACTCCCTGACTTTC	CATSGVQGSGANSLTF
-	TRBV10-2	13	-	TRBJ1-1	TGCGCCAGCAGTTTGGGTTTGTCGGGGACAGCTTTCTTT	CASSLGLSGTAFF
few	TRBV18	15	-	TRBJ2-5	TGTGCCAGCTCAGAGAGTGCCGGGGTGGAACGGACCCAGTACTTC	CASSESAGVERTQYF
many	TRBV29-1	13	-	TRBJ2-7	TGCAGCGTTGAAGAATCCAGCTCCTACGAGCAGTACTTC	CSVEESSSYEQYF
many	TRBV7-9	15	-	TRBJ2-7	TGTGCCAGCAGTTTTGCCGCCGTCGCCCCCTACGAGCAGTACTTC	CASSFAAVAPYEQYF
-	TRBV7-9	15	TRBD2	TRBJ2-5	TGTGCCAGCACTACTAGCGGGAGCCTGGGGGAGACCCAGTACTTC	CASTTSGSLGETQYF
-	TRBV12-3/TRBV12-4	18	TRBD2	TRBJ2-2	TGTGCCAGCAGCCCAGGACTAGCGGGAGAGGTGGGGGCCGGGGAGCTGTTTTTT	CASSPGLAGEVGAGELFF
-	TRBV4-2	13	-	TRBJ2-5	-	CASSVAGGNPLYF
many	TRBV5-4	15	-	TRBJ1-2	TGTGCCAGCAGCTTCTCCCGGCAGGGGATCTATGGCTACACCTTC	CASSFSRQGIYGYTF
-	TRBV10-1	13	TRBD1	TRBJ1-1	TGCGCCGGCAGTGTCTACAGGGGGACTGAAGCTTTCTTT	CAGSVYRGTEAFF
-	TRBV19	13	-	TRBJ2-1	TGTGCCAGTAGTATTGGACAGAACAATGAGCAGTTCTTC	CASSIGQNNEQFF
many	TRBV28	14	-	TRBJ2-5	TGTGCCAGCAGACCCGGTGGTGGGCGAGAGACCCAGTACTTC	CASRPGGGRETQYF
many	TRBV20-1	16	-	TRBJ1-1	TGCAGTGCTAACCACAGGGAGATCGGTGTGCGTACTGAAGCTTTCTTT	CSANHREIGVRTEAFF
few	TRBV5-8	18	-	TRBJ2-7	TGTGCCAGCACCCATTGGGGGGGTGCGGGACATGGCTCCTACGAGCAGTACTTC	CASTHWGGAGHGSYEQYF
-	TRBV5-1	14	TRBD2	TRBJ2-3	TGCGCCAGCAGCACCTGGGACTACACAGATACGCAGTATTTT	CASSTWDYTDTQYF
many	TRBV6-5	15	-	TRBJ1-5	TGTGCCAGCAGTGAAGGTGGGTCAGACAATCAGCCCCAGCATTTT	CASSEGGSDNQPQHF
many	TRBV7-8	15	-	TRBJ1-2	TGTGCCAGCAGCTTAGATGCGGGCGGGGCTTGGGGCTACACCTTC	CASSLDAGGAWGYTF
many	TRBV7-9	15	-	TRBJ2-5	TGTGCCAGCAGCTCCTGGGGGCCAAGCCAAGAGACCCAGTACTTC	CASSSWGPSQETQYF
-	TRBV7-9	16	TRBD2	TRBJ2-2	TGTGCCAGTAGTATCCCGACTAGCGGGAGAACCGGGGAGCTGTTTTTT	CASSIPTSGRTGELFF
many	TRBV7-9	14	-	TRBJ1-3	TGTGCCAGCAGCTTAGATAGCTACGGAAACACCATATATTTT	CASSLDSYGNTIYF
many	TRBV19	16	-	TRBJ2-2	TGTGCCAGTAGTATAGGGGCGCGAATAAACACCGGGGAGCTGTTTTTT	CASSIGARINTGELFF
-	TRBV24-1	17	-	TRBJ2-3	TGTGCCACCAGTGGCGAACGGGGGACGTTCAGCACAGATACGCAGTATTTT	CATSGERGTFSTDTQYF
many	TRBV5-6	17	-	TRBJ2-5	TGTGCCAGCAGCGCCACCACAGGGTCACCCTTGAAAGAGACCCAGTACTTC	CASSATTGSPLKETQYF
few	TRBV7-9	14	-	TRBJ1-1	TGTGCCAGCAGCCTGGGGGCTATGGACACTGAAGCTTTCTTT	CASSLGAMDTEAFF